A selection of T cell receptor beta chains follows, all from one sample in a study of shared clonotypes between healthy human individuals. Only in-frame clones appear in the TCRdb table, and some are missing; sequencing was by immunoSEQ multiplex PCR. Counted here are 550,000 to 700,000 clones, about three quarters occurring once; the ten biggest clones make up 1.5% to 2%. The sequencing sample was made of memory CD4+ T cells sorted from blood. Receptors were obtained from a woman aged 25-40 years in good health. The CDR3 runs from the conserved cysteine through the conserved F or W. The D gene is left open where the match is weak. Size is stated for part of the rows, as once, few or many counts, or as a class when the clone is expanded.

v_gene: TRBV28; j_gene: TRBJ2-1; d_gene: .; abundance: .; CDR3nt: TGTGCCAGCAAGGGGGGTTTCTACAATGAGCAGTTCTTC; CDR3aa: CASKGGFYNEQFF
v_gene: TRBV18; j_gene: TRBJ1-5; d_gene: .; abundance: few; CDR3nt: TGTGCCAGCTCAACAGGGTTTACGCAGCCCCAGCATTTT; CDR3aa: CASSTGFTQPQHF
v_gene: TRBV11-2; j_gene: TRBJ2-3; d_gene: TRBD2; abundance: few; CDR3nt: TGTGCCAGCAGCTTAGGGGGCGGGAGAGGCGCAGATACGCAGTATTTT; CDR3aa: CASSLGGGRGADTQYF
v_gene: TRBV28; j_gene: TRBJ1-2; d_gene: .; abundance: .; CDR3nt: TGTGCCAGCAGTCTAGACTATGGCTACACCTTC; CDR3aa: CASSLDYGYTF
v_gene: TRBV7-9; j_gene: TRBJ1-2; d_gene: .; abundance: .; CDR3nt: TGTGCCAGCACCCAGGACGAAAAGGGCTACACCTTC; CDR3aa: CASTQDEKGYTF
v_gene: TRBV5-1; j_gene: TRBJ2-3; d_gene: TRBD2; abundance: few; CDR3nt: TGCGCCAGCAGCTTGGGACTAGCGAAAGATACGCAGTATTTT; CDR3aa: CASSLGLAKDTQYF
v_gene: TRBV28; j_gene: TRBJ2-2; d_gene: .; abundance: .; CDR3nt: TGTGCCAGCAGTTTATTCGTCGGGGCAGCCACCGGGGAGCTGTTTTTT; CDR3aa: CASSLFVGAATGELFF
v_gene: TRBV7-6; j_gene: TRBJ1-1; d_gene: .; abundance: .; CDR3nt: TGTGCCAGCACCCGCCCTTGGGGACTGAACACTGAAGCTTTCTTT; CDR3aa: CASTRPWGLNTEAFF
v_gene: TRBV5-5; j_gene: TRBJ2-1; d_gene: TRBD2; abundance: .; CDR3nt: TGTGCCAGCAGCTTATTTTCAGGGGCGGGAGGCAATGAGCAGTTCTTC; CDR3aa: CASSLFSGAGGNEQFF
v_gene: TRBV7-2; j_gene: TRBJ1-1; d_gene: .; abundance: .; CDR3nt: TGTGCCAGCAGCCATCACAGGGTGAGGGGCACTGAAGCTTTCTTT; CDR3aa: CASSHHRVRGTEAFF
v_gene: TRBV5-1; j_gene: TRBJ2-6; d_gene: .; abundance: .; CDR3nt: TGCGCCAGCAGCTCGGCCGAGTCTTCTGGGGCCAACGTCCTGACTTTC; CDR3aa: CASSSAESSGANVLTF
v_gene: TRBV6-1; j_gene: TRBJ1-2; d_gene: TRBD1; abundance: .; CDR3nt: TGTGCCAGCAGCGGCAAAGGGACAGGGGGTAACGGCTACACCTTC; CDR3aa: CASSGKGTGGNGYTF
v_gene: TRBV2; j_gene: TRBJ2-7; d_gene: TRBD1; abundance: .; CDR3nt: TGTGCCAGCAGTTCTGAGACAGGGAGCTACGAGCAGTACTTC; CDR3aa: CASSSETGSYEQYF
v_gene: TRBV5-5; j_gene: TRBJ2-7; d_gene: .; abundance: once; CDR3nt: TGTGCCAGCAGCTTGGTAACCTACGAGCAGTACTTC; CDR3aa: CASSLVTYEQYF
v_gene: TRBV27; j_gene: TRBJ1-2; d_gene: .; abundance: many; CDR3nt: TGTGCCAGCCACAGTTGGTCGAACGCGAATGGCTACACCTTC; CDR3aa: CASHSWSNANGYTF
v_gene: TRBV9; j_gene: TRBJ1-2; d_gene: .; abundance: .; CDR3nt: TGTGCCAGCAGCGTAGGGGGCCCCCTGGACGGCTACACCTTC; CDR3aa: CASSVGGPLDGYTF
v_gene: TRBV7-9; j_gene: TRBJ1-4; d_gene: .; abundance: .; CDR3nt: TGTGCCAGCAGCTTAGGGGGGGTTAATGAAAAACTGTTTTTT; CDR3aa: CASSLGGVNEKLFF
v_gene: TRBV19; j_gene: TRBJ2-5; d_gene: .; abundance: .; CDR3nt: TGTGCCACAAACCCTCGGGGGACAGTTCAAGAGACCCAGTACTTC; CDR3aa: CATNPRGTVQETQYF
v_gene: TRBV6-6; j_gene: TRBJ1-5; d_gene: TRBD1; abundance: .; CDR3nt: TGTGCCAGCAGGGATGGACAGGGGGCGTTCTATCAGCCCCAGCATTTT; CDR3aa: CASRDGQGAFYQPQHF
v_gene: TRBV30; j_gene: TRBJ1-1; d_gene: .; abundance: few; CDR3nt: TGTGCCTGGAGTCTCAGCGAGAACACTGAAGCTTTCTTT; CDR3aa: CAWSLSENTEAFF
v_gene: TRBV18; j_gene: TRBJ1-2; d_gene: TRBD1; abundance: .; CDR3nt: TGTGCCAGCTCACCGACAGGGGGCGGCTATGGCTACACCTTC; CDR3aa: CASSPTGGGYGYTF
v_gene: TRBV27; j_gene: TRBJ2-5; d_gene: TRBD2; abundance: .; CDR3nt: TGTGCCAGCAGAGGACTAGCGACAAAAGAGACCCAGTACTTC; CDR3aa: CASRGLATKETQYF
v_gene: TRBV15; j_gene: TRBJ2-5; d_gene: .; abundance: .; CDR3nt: TGTGCCACCAGCAAGGATGAATTAGAGACCCAGTACTTC; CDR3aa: CATSKDELETQYF
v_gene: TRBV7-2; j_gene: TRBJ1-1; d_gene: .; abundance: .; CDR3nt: TGTGCCAGCAGCTTGCGGGGTACTGAAGCTTTCTTT; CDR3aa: CASSLRGTEAFF
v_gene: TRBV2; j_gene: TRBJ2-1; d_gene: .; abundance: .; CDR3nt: TGTGCCAGCAGTGGGCTAGCTTCCTACAATGAGCAGTTCTTC; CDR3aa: CASSGLASYNEQFF
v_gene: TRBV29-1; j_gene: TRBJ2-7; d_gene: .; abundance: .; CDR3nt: TGCAGCGTTGCAGTTGGCGTCTCCTACGAGCAGTACTTC; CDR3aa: CSVAVGVSYEQYF
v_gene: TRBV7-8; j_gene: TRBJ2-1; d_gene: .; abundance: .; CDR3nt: TGTGCCAGCAGCTCGGCCCCGGGGGACCACAATGAGCAGTTCTTC; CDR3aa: CASSSAPGDHNEQFF
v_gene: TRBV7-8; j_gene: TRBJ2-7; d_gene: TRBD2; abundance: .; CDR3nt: TGTGCCAGCAGCTTGTTGCCGGGAGGGAGCTACGAGCAGTACTTC; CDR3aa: CASSLLPGGSYEQYF
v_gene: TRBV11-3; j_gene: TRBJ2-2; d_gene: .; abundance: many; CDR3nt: TGTGCCAGCAGCCCCCCAGGATGGGGACACACCGGGGAGCTGTTTTTT; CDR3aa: CASSPPGWGHTGELFF
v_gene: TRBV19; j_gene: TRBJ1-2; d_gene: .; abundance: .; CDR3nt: TGTGCCAGTAGTCCTTCTTGGGATACGGGAGGCTACACCTTC; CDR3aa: CASSPSWDTGGYTF
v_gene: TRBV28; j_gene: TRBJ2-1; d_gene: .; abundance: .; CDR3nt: TGTGCCAGCATCTACCGAGGCGGCAGGGCGGGCAATGAGCAGTTCTTC; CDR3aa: CASIYRGGRAGNEQFF
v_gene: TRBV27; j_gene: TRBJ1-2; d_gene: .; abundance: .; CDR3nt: TGTGCCAGCAGTTTCCGGGACCGATCTAACTATGGCTACACCTTC; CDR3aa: CASSFRDRSNYGYTF
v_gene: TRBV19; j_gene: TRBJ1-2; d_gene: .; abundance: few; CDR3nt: TGTGCCAGTAGTCCCTCCAGGGAACTGGGTGGCTACACCTTC; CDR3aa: CASSPSRELGGYTF
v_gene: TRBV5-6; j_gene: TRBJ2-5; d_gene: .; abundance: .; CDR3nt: TGTGCCAGCAGCTTTCGCAGGGTGTACCAAGAGACCCAGTACTTC; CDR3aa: CASSFRRVYQETQYF
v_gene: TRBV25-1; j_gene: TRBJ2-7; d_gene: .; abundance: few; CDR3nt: TGTGCCAGCAGTGAAGGAGAAGGGACAGACGGGAGCTACGAGCAGTACTTC; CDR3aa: CASSEGEGTDGSYEQYF
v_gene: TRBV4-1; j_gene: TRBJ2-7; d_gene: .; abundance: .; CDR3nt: TGCGCCAGCAGCCCGGCGGACACCTTGAACGAGCAGTACTTC; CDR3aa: CASSPADTLNEQYF
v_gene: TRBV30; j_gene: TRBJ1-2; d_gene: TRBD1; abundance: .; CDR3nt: TGTGCCTGGAGTATCCCCCCACAGGGGGAGGGCTACACCTTC; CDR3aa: CAWSIPPQGEGYTF
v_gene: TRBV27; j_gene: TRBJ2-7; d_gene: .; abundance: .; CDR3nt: TGTGCCAGCAGTTTATCCCGGACCATTACCTACGAGCAGTACTTC; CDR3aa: CASSLSRTITYEQYF
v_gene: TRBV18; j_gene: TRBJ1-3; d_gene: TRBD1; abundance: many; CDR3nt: TGTGCCAGCTCACCACAGGGGGCCGGAAACACCATATATTTT; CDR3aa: CASSPQGAGNTIYF
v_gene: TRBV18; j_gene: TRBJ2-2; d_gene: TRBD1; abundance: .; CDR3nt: TGTGCCAGCTCAAGCGGACAGGGCCCGGTTGCCGGGGAGCTGTTTTTT; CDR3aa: CASSSGQGPVAGELFF
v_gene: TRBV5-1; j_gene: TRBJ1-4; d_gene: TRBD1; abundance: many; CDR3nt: TGCGCCAGCAGGGTCGGGACAGGAGATTTAGAGGAAAAACTGTTTTTT; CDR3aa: CASRVGTGDLEEKLFF
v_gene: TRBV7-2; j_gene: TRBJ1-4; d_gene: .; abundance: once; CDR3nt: TGTGCCAGCAGCCCCCGCCCCGGGGGTAATGAAAAACTGTTTTTT; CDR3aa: CASSPRPGGNEKLFF
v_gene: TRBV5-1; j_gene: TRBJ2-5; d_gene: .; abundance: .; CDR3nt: TGCGCCAGCAGCTTGAGGCAGGGATTTTCGGAGACCCAGTACTTC; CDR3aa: CASSLRQGFSETQYF
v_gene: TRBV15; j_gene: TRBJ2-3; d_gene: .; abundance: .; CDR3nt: TGTGCCACCAGCAGACTAGCCGGGAGCACAGATACGCAGTATTTT; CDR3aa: CATSRLAGSTDTQYF
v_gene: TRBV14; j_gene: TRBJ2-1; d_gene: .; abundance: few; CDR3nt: TGTGCCAGCAGCCAAGATCTTTATACTGGGCAGTTCTTC; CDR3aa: CASSQDLYTGQFF